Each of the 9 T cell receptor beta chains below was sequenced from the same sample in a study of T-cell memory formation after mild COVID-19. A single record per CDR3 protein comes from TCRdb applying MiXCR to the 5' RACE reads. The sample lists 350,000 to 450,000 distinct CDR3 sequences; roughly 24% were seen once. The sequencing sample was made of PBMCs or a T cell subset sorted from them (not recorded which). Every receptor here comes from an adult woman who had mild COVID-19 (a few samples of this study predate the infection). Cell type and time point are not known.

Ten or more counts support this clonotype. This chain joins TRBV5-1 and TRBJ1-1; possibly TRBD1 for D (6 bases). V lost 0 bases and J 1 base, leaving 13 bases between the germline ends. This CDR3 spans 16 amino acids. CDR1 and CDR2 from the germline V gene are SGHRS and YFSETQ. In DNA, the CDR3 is TGCGCCAGCAGCTTGGCTTCGGGGGCAGGGAACACTGAAGCTTTCTTT. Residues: CASSLASGAGNTEAFF.

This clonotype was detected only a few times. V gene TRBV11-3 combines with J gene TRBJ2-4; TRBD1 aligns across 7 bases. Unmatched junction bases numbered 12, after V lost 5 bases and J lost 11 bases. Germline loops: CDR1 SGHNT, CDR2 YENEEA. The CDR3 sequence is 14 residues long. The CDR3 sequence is CASSPGTDNYVQYF. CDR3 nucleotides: TGTGCCAGCAGCCCCGGGACAGACAACTACGTTCAGTACTTC.

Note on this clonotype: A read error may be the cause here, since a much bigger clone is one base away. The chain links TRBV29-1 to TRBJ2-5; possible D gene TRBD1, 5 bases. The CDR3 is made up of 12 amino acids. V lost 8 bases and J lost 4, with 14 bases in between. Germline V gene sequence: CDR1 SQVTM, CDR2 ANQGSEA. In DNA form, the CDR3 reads TGCAGCTCCGATCGAAGGGGAGAGACCCAGTACTTC. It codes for CSSDRRGETQYF.

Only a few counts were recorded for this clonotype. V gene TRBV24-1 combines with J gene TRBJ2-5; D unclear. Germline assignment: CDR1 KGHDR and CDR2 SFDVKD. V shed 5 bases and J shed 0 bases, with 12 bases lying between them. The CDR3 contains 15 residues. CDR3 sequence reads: CATSGTETYQETQYF. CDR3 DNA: TGTGCCACCAGTGGAACAGAGACTTACCAAGAGACCCAGTACTTC.

The CDR3 nucleotides are TGTGCCACCAGTGATGGGGAGGATAATGAAAAACTGTTTTTT. Encoded protein: CATSDGEDNEKLFF. The chain uses TRBV24-1 and TRBJ1-4; D is uncertain. Deletions cut 3 bases from V and 4 bases from J, with 8 bases between. Germline CDR1 KGHDR, CDR2 SFDVKD. This CDR3 is built from 14 residues.

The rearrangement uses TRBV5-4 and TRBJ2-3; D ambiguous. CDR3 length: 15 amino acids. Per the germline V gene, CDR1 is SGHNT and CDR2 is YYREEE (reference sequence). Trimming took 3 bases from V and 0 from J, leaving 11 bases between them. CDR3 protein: CASSSSLGSTDTQYF. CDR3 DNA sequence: TGTGCCAGCAGCTCCTCCCTGGGGAGCACAGATACGCAGTATTTT. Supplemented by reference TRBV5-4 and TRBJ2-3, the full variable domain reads ETGVTQSPTHLIKTRGQQVTLRCSSQSGHNTVSWYQQALGQGPQFIFQYYREEENGRGNFPPRFSGLQFPNYSSELNVNALELDDSALYLCASSSSLGSTDTQYFGPGTRLTVL.

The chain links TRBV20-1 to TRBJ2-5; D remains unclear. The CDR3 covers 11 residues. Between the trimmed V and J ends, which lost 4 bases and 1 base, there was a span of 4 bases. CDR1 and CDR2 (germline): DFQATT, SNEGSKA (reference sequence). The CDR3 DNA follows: TGCAGTGCTACAGTCCAAGAGACCCAGTACTTC. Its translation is CSATVQETQYF.

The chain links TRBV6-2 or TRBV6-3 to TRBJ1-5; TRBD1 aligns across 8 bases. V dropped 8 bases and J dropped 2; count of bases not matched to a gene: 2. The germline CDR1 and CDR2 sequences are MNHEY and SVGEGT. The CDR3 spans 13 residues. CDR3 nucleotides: TGTGCCAGCCTGGACAGGGGCAATCAGCCCCAGCATTTT. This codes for CASLDRGNQPQHF.

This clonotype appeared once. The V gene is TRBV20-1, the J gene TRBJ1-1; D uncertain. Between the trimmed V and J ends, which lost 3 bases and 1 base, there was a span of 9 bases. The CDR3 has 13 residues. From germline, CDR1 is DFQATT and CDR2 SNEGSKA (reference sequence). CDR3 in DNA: TGCAGTGCTAGGAGGGCCCCGAACACTGAAGCTTTCTTT. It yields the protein CSARRAPNTEAFF.